Below, 21 T cell receptor beta chains from the same sample are listed, as sequenced in a study of regulatory and conventional T cells in RAG deficiency (dated by TCRdb to about 2017). The library was obtained by the immunoSEQ multiplex PCR assay. The table was pulled from immuneACCESS by TCRdb, which kept in-frame rearrangements only. Such tables lose some clones; where checked, under half of the loss comes from unresolved V genes, and the rest has no known cause. For this sample the table gives about 6,700 clones, of which approximately 78% were detected only once. Around 13% of the sample is taken by the ten largest. In addition, the sample was reused for a study of regulatory T cells. As described in the second report: For the multiplex PCR, 52 forward TRBV primers and 13 reverse TRBJ primers were used, and amplification bias was corrected with both assay-based and computational methods.

The sequenced sample consisted of CD8+ T cells sorted from blood. All receptors derive from a human donor in good health.

The chain recombines TRBV2 with TRBJ2-7; D uncertain. Germline CDR1 reads SNHLY; CDR2 reads FYNNEI. V was shortened by 4 bases and J by 2 bases, with 9 bases between the two germline ends. This CDR3 is 13 amino acids long. CDR3 coding DNA: TGTGCCAGCAGTGTCAACGAACCCTACGAGCAGTACTTC. Protein: CASSVNEPYEQYF. The variable domain in full, completed from reference TRBV2 and TRBJ2-7, reads EPEVTQTPSHQVTQMGQEVILRCVPISNHLYFYWYRQILGQKVEFLVSFYNNEISEKSEIFDDQFSVERPDGSNFTLKIRSTKLEDSAMYFCASSVNEPYEQYFGPGTRLTVT.

V is TRBV6-4 and J is TRBJ2-3; weak D call: TRBD1 (6 bases). Germline CDR1 and CDR2: MRHNA and SNTAGT. The V end was cut by 6 bases, the J end by 2 bases, with 9 bases between. The CDR3 is made up of 13 amino acids. CDR3 nucleotide sequence: TGTGCCAGCAGCCAGGGACACACAGATACGCAGTATTTT. Its protein product is CASSQGHTDTQYF.

The chain joins TRBV7-6 to TRBJ2-5; D is uncertain. V gave up 1 base and J gave up 0 bases, with 9 bases separating them. The germline gives CDR1 SGHVS, CDR2 FNYEAQ. This CDR3 contains 15 residues. In nucleotides, the CDR3 is TGTGCCAGCAGCTTAGGGTACTCCAACCAAGAGACCCAGTACTTC. It codes for CASSLGYSNQETQYF.

V gene TRBV30 combines with J gene TRBJ2-5; 7 nucleotides agree with TRBD1. CDR3 length: 14 amino acids. V dropped 1 base and J dropped 3; count of bases not matched to a gene: 5. Germline CDR1 reads GTSNPN; CDR2 reads SVGIG (reference sequence). The DNA of the CDR3 is TGTGCCTGGAGTGCCGGGACAGCTGAAGAGACCCAGTACTTC. Protein sequence: CAWSAGTAEETQYF.

The chain carries TRBV4-2 and TRBJ1-4, with D tentatively TRBD1 (6 bases). V gave up 6 bases and J gave up 3 bases, with 11 bases separating them. The length of the CDR3 is 14 residues. In germline, CDR1 is LGHNA, CDR2 YNFKEQ. The CDR3 protein is CASRTGGPNEKLFF. CDR3 bases: TGTGCCAGCAGAACCGGGGGGCCTAATGAAAAACTGTTTTTT.

The gene calls are TRBV6-1 and TRBJ1-1, with 9 nucleotides matching TRBD1. Germline CDR1 MNHNS, CDR2 SASEGT. The CDR3 contains 17 residues. The trim removed 1 base at V and 1 base at J, leaving 7 bases unmatched. In DNA form, the CDR3 reads TGTGCCAGCAGTGAAGGGGACAGGGCATTTTGGAACACTGAAGCTTTCTTT. This translates into CASSEGDRAFWNTEAFF.

The chain employs TRBV6-6 and TRBJ2-2; D ambiguous. Germline assignment: CDR1 MNHNY and CDR2 SVGAGI (reference sequence). Trimming removed 2 bases at V and 6 bases at J, with 13 bases between. The CDR3 totals 15 residues. The CDR3 is CASSYARSGPGELFF. The DNA of the CDR3 is TGTGCCAGCAGTTACGCACGGAGTGGACCCGGGGAGCTGTTTTTT.

The rearrangement uses TRBV7-9 and TRBJ1-3; D might be TRBD1 (5 bases). Trimming removed 0 bases from V and 4 bases from J, with 13 bases in between. Germline V gives CDR1 SEHNR, CDR2 FQNEAQ (reference sequence). This CDR3 region has 16 residues. This CDR3 reads CASSLAVSGPGNTIYF. CDR3 DNA sequence: TGTGCCAGCAGCTTAGCAGTGTCGGGGCCAGGAAACACCATATATTTT.

V gene TRBV14 combines with J gene TRBJ2-7; D is undetermined. The CDR3 covers 18 residues. V gave up 0 bases and J gave up 7 bases, with 25 bases separating them. Germline CDR1 and CDR2: SGHDN and FVKESK. The CDR3 protein is CASSQEPGFATGPFEQYF. In DNA form, the CDR3 reads TGTGCCAGCAGCCAAGAACCCGGGTTTGCGACCGGACCCTTTGAGCAGTACTTC.

The chain combines TRBV27 with TRBJ2-1; 7 positions agree with TRBD1. From germline, CDR1 is MNHEY and CDR2 SMNVEV (reference sequence). Germline trimming cut 2 bases from V and 3 bases from J; bases unmatched to any gene: 7. This CDR3 contains 16 residues. CDR3: CASSLKGDSFYNEQFF. The CDR3 DNA follows: TGTGCCAGCAGTTTAAAGGGGGACAGTTTCTACAATGAGCAGTTCTTC.

The DNA of the CDR3 is TGTGCCAGCAGCGAATTTACAGGGACCACTATCTACGAGCAGTACTTC. Amino acids: CASSEFTGTTIYEQYF. J is TRBJ2-7 and V is TRBV7-9; tentative D call: TRBD1 (6 bases). The CDR3 spans 16 residues. V was trimmed by 5 bases and J by 3 bases, leaving 20 bases between them. Per the germline V gene, CDR1 is SEHNR and CDR2 is FQNEAQ (reference sequence). Looking up the rest from reference TRBV7-9 and TRBJ2-7 gives the full variable domain: DTGVSQNPRHKITKRGQNVTFRCDPISEHNRLYWYRQTLGQGPEFLTYFQNEAQLEKSRLLSDRFSAERPKGSFSTLEIQRTEQGDSAMYLCASSEFTGTTIYEQYFGPGTRLTVT.

This clone was found once. J is TRBJ1-4 and V is TRBV5-4, with D maybe TRBD1 (5 bases). V was trimmed by 1 base and J by 7 bases, leaving 14 bases between them. Germline V gene data show CDR1 as SGHNT and CDR2 as YYREEE (reference sequence). There are 15 residues in the CDR3. The CDR3 reads CASSLSDRGFEKLFF. The CDR3 DNA reads as TGTGCCAGCAGCTTGTCCGACAGAGGCTTTGAAAAACTGTTTTTT.

The genes are TRBV4-2 and TRBJ2-3; D uncertain. Trimming took 4 bases from V and 6 from J, leaving 11 bases between them. CDR3 length equals 13 residues. Germline V gene lookup returns CDR1 LGHNA and CDR2 YNFKEQ. CDR3 in amino acids: CASSLHPEDTQYF. The CDR3 DNA follows: TGTGCCAGCAGCCTACACCCGGAGGATACGCAGTATTTT.

V is TRBV7-4 and J is TRBJ2-7; 9 nucleotides match TRBD1. Germline assignment: CDR1 SGHVT and CDR2 SQSDAQ. After removal of 4 bases from V and 3 bases from J, the junction contained 7 bases not matched to a gene. The CDR3 covers 15 residues. This CDR3 reads CASSSYRGQGYEQYF. Here the CDR3 DNA reads TGTGCCAGCAGCTCCTACAGGGGGCAAGGCTACGAGCAGTACTTC. The full variable domain, rest sourced from reference TRBV7-4 and TRBJ2-7, is GAGVSQSPRYKVAKRGRDVALRCDSISGHVTLYWYRQTLGQGSEVLTYSQSDAQRDKSGRPSGRFSAERPERSVSTLKIQRTEQGDSAVYLCASSSYRGQGYEQYFGPGTRLTVT.

CDR3 amino acids: CASSLTTSGELFF. The CDR3 coding sequence is TGTGCCAGCAGCCTCACCACCTCCGGGGAGCTGTTTTTT. J is TRBJ2-2 and V is TRBV7-3; no definite D call. Looked up from germline, CDR1 is SGHTA and CDR2 is FQGTGA. The CDR3 has 13 residues. V was shortened by 5 bases and J by 6 bases, with 10 bases between the two germline ends.

This clone was recorded a few times. This chain connects TRBV5-1 to TRBJ2-5; D is ambiguous. From germline, CDR1 is SGHRS and CDR2 YFSETQ. CDR3 length: 15 amino acids. V was cut by 4 bases and J by 4 bases, with 17 bases left in between. CDR3: CASSPWSGSAETQYF. CDR3 DNA sequence: TGCGCCAGCAGCCCGTGGTCCGGCAGCGCAGAGACCCAGTACTTC.

The chain employs TRBV6-1 and TRBJ1-1; the D gene is possibly TRBD1 (5 bases). The CDR3 is made up of 15 amino acids. Trimming took off 7 bases at V and 0 bases at J, with 15 bases between the two ends. CDR1 and CDR2 (germline): MNHNS, SASEGT. CDR3 protein: CASTLGTPLNTEAFF. The CDR3 DNA reads as TGTGCCAGCACCCTGGGGACCCCCTTGAACACTGAAGCTTTCTTT.

The chain couples TRBV9 to TRBJ2-3; D is unresolved. The V end lost 5 bases, the J end lost 2 bases, and 12 bases lay between the germline ends. The CDR3 sequence is 14 residues long. The V gene's germline CDR1 is SGDLS and CDR2 YYNGEE. CDR3: CASSDIHLTDTQYF. CDR3 in DNA: TGTGCCAGCAGTGACATTCACCTCACAGATACGCAGTATTTT.

The V call is TRBV9, the J call TRBJ2-2; D unclear. The V gene lost 3 bases and the J gene lost 1 base, with 4 bases spanning the gap. The CDR3 is made up of 13 amino acids. Per the germline V gene, CDR1 is SGDLS and CDR2 is YYNGEE. The CDR3 is CASSAQNTGELFF. The DNA for the CDR3 is TGTGCCAGCAGCGCCCAGAACACCGGGGAGCTGTTTTTT.

The V gene is TRBV7-6, the J gene TRBJ1-1; 8 bases fit TRBD1. The CDR3 runs 14 residues. Trimming at V came to 6 bases and at J to 1 base, leaving 4 bases not matched to a gene. Germline V lookup: CDR1 SGHVS, CDR2 FNYEAQ. The CDR3 DNA sequence: TGTGCCAGCAGTTCAGGGGGCAGGAACACTGAAGCTTTCTTT. Its translation: CASSSGGRNTEAFF.

The chain recombines TRBV7-9 with TRBJ2-5; tentatively, D is TRBD1 (6 bases). V was cut by 5 bases and J by 5 bases, with 18 bases left in between. Germline V gene data show CDR1 as SEHNR and CDR2 as FQNEAQ (reference sequence). This CDR3 comprises 15 residues. The CDR3 is CASSQEQGIAETQYF. CDR3 bases: TGTGCCAGCAGCCAAGAACAGGGCATCGCGGAGACCCAGTACTTC.